This entry concerns a single TCR beta chain. No antigen is known for it. Markers CD45RO/CCR7/CD25/CD127/CD95/CD27 served to sort CD4+ naive, central memory, regulatory and stem cell-like memory cells. Reverse transcription of all isolated RNA meant that expressed TCRB transcripts were sequenced. Repertoires were generated with immunoSEQ multiplex PCR, while TCRdb's copy carries only in-frame clones and drops some. In the table there are almost 350,000 clones, around 8% of which are singletons. These data are taken from a study of beta chain features in type 1 diabetes. V was pared by 0 bases and J by 5 bases, with 7 bases of the junction left unmatched. The CDR3 totals 18 residues. Germline CDR1 LGHNA, CDR2 YSLEER. Study results and limitations: It was not settled here whether HLA type affects TCRB rearrangement.

The chain combines TRBV4-3 with TRBJ2-7; TRBD2 agrees at 16 bases. What was sequenced was central memory CD4+ T cells from blood. The source is a woman under 30 in good health. The DNA for the CDR3 is TGCGCCAGCAGCCAAGATCCAGGGACTAGCGGGAGGGGCCACGAGCAGTACTTC. Protein product: CASSQDPGTSGRGHEQYF.